The entry below describes one TCR beta chain. In the original analysis: Reference gene primer amplification in the assay estimated nucleated cell counts. Measured with immunoSEQ multiplex PCR; TCRdb has only the in-frame clones, and not every one. The V and J calls and the clone size are those of that table, but D and trimming were determined from the DNA. Among approximately 290,000 clones listed, about 89% were seen once. This record belongs to a study of blood T cell repertoires in COVID-19. For the study at large: Specimens from acute and convalescent COVID-19 originated in the United States, Italy and Spain.

Trimming shortened V by 1 base and J by 2 bases, and 5 bases separated the two germline ends. CDR1 is SGHRS, CDR2 YFSETQ, per germline. The CDR3 is made up of 13 amino acids. The V call is TRBV5-1, the J call TRBJ2-3; D uncertain. Sequenced material: peripheral blood. This clonotype was obtained from a man in his thirties or forties with acute or convalescent COVID-19. The DNA for the CDR3 is TGCGCCAGCAGCTTGCCAGACACAGATACGCAGTATTTT. The encoded protein is CASSLPDTDTQYF.